This T cell receptor (beta chain) appears in the sequencing data of a study of cytomegalovirus exposure and HLA in healthy donors. Points from the study as a whole: Among the sequence variants, a highly shared cluster was likely an artifact of sequencing. Later work found most CMV-associated TCR beta chains apparently HLA-restricted. In a later analysis, specific HLA alleles were associated with 15,000 to 20,000 TCR beta sequences at a 0.05 false discovery rate. Indistinguishable V segments such as TRBV6-2 and TRBV6-3 were excluded.

The germline V and J ends were trimmed by 5 bases and 8 bases, with 21 bases remaining between them. Per germline, CDR1 LNHDA and CDR2 SQIVND (reference sequence). CDR3 size: 15 residues. In regard to this clone: The antigen remains unidentified.

The PCR was carried out with 60 Vbeta primers and 13 Jbeta primers. Libraries were prepared by immunoSEQ multiplex PCR; TCRdb keeps only in-frame clonotypes and omits some of them. The table includes roughly 250,000 clones, about four fifths detected once. The sample was PBMCs. The receptor comes from a woman between 40 and 55 years old in good health and CMV-seropositive. The chain employs TRBV19 and TRBJ1-2, with D maybe TRBD1 (6 bases). The CDR3: CASSPRTERVAGYTF. In nucleotides, the CDR3 is TGTGCCAGTAGTCCGCGGACAGAAAGGGTAGCCGGCTACACCTTC.